This is a list of T cell receptor beta chains from one sample in a study of blood T cells in healthy people across ages. Via MiXCR, TCRdb re-called the 5' RACE reads, giving one row per CDR3 protein. The profile shows 600,000 to 800,000 distinct CDR3 sequences, over 40% of them singletons. Sample: blood. These receptors all come from a woman aged 80 or over in good health. CDR3s include the opening cysteine and the closing phenylalanine or tryptophan. A D gene is named only where the DNA matches it firmly. Size is stated for part of the rows, as once, few or many counts, or as a class when the clone is expanded.

d_call	clone_size	cdr3_length	j_call	v_call	cdr3_aa	cdr3_nt
TRBD1	-	18	TRBJ1-1	TRBV5-6	CASSPIWTGTGGNSEAFF	TGTGCCAGCAGCCCGATCTGGACCGGGACAGGGGGCAACAGTGAAGCTTTCTTT
-	-	14	TRBJ2-6	TRBV11-2	CASSSPRWANVLTF	TGTGCCAGCAGCTCCCCCCGCTGGGCCAACGTCCTGACTTTC
-	once	13	TRBJ2-3	TRBV29-1	CSVRRPITDTQYF	TGCAGCGTTCGGCGCCCGATCACAGATACGCAGTATTTT
-	-	14	TRBJ1-6	TRBV20-1	CSAAEEGYNSPLHF	TGCAGTGCTGCCGAAGAGGGCTATAATTCACCCCTCCACTTT
-	few	15	TRBJ2-3	TRBV3-1	CASSLMGLAPDTQYF	TGTGCCAGCAGCTTAATGGGGCTAGCTCCAGATACGCAGTATTTT
-	few	15	TRBJ1-6	TRBV20-1	CSALITDSSRSPLHF	TGCAGTGCCCTTATCACAGATTCCTCCCGTTCACCCCTCCACTTT
TRBD1	-	15	TRBJ1-5	TRBV7-2	CASSYGQGSNQPQHF	TGTGCCAGCAGCTATGGACAGGGAAGCAATCAGCCCCAGCATTTT
TRBD2	-	14	TRBJ2-1	TRBV4-1	CASSLSWGGGAQFF	TGCGCCAGCAGCTTATCCTGGGGCGGGGGGGCTCAGTTCTTC
TRBD1	-	14	TRBJ1-1	TRBV29-1	CSIEQGQPNTEAFF	TGCAGCATCGAACAGGGACAGCCGAACACTGAAGCTTTCTTT
TRBD1	-	12	TRBJ1-4	TRBV29-1	CSVQQGSEKLFF	TGCAGCGTTCAACAGGGGAGTGAAAAACTGTTTTTT
-	-	14	TRBJ2-7	TRBV5-5	CASSSRTAPYEQYF	TGTGCCAGCAGCTCCCGGACAGCTCCCTACGAGCAGTACTTC
-	-	13	TRBJ2-7	TRBV28	CASNPLLHYEQYF	TGTGCCAGCAATCCACTGCTTCACTACGAGCAGTACTTC
TRBD2	-	17	TRBJ2-7	TRBV3-1	CASSLRLAGGLYNEQYF	TGTGCCAGCAGCCTTAGACTAGCGGGGGGACTCTACAATGAGCAGTACTTC
-	-	16	TRBJ2-1	TRBV28	CASSFRGAKVVDEQFF	TGTGCCAGCAGTTTTCGGGGGGCGAAGGTTGTCGATGAGCAGTTCTTC
-	-	14	TRBJ2-1	TRBV9	CASSSRTEYNEQFF	TGTGCCAGCAGCTCCCGGACAGAGTACAATGAGCAGTTCTTC
-	-	15	TRBJ2-1	TRBV21-1	CASRTERGAYNEQFF	TGTGCCAGCAGAACGGAGCGGGGGGCCTACAATGAGCAGTTCTTC
-	few	16	TRBJ1-4	TRBV20-1	CSAAPAPTARNEKLFF	TGCAGTGCTGCCCCTGCTCCGACAGCCCGGAATGAAAAACTGTTTTTT
-	many	13	TRBJ2-7	TRBV2	CASSAGGSYEQYF	TGTGCCAGCAGTGCCGGGGGTTCCTACGAGCAGTACTTC
TRBD2	many	15	TRBJ2-1	TRBV7-2	CASSLGGRPYNEQFF	TGTGCCAGCAGCTTAGGCGGGAGGCCCTACAATGAGCAGTTCTTC
-	many	15	TRBJ2-3	TRBV12-3/TRBV12-4	CASSFAGARTDTQYF	TGCGCCAGCAGCTTTGCGGGGGCTCGCACAGATACGCAGTATTTT
-	few	15	TRBJ1-1	TRBV5-1	CASSFGGLLNTEAFF	TGCGCCAGCAGCTTCGGGGGGCTCCTGAACACTGAAGCTTTCTTT
-	-	16	TRBJ2-7	TRBV6-2/TRBV6-3	CASSYPDRNWGNEQYF	TGTGCCAGCAGTTACCCGGACCGTAATTGGGGCAATGAGCAGTACTTC
-	-	15	TRBJ1-6	TRBV27	CAGSDGSSYNSPLHF	TGTGCCGGCAGTGATGGGAGCTCCTATAATTCACCCCTCCACTTT
TRBD2	many	14	TRBJ2-7	TRBV12-3/TRBV12-4	CASRSGTTSYEQYF	TGTGCCAGCAGGTCCGGGACTACCTCCTACGAGCAGTACTTC
-	-	12	TRBJ1-3	TRBV20-1	CSARAAGNTIYF	TGCAGTGCTAGAGCGGCTGGAAACACCATATATTTT
-	many	13	TRBJ2-1	TRBV24-1	CATSDLGWNEQFF	TGTGCCACCAGTGATTTGGGCTGGAATGAGCAGTTCTTC
-	many	15	TRBJ2-3	TRBV7-9	CASRLMGLHTDTQYF	TGTGCCAGCAGATTGATGGGACTTCACACAGATACGCAGTATTTT
-	-	15	TRBJ2-1	TRBV5-1	CASSLAMCSYNEQFF	TGCGCCAGCAGCTTGGCAATGTGCTCCTACAATGAGCAGTTCTTC
-	once	12	TRBJ2-2	TRBV29-1	CSAPGLTGELFF	TGCAGCGCCCCCGGACTTACCGGGGAGCTGTTTTTT
-	-	16	TRBJ2-7	TRBV5-1	CASSLGGALSYNEQYF	TGCGCCAGCAGCTTGGGAGGCGCTCTATCCTACAATGAGCAGTACTTC
-	many	12	TRBJ2-3	TRBV7-9	CASSLEVGGQYF	TGTGCCAGCAGCTTAGAGGTGGGGGGGCAGTATTTT
TRBD2	-	15	TRBJ2-1	TRBV27	CATSMTSGSHTEQFF	TGTGCCACCAGTATGACTAGCGGGAGTCATACTGAGCAGTTCTTC
-	-	16	TRBJ2-7	TRBV6-5	CASSYSINGGHNEQYF	TGTGCCAGCAGTTACTCGATTAACGGGGGGCACAATGAGCAGTACTTC
-	many	12	TRBJ2-1	TRBV12-3/TRBV12-4	CASSFRGNEQFF	TGTGCCAGCAGTTTTCGAGGGAATGAGCAGTTCTTC